This is a list of T cell receptor beta chains from one sample in a study of shared clonotypes between healthy human individuals. TCRdb's copy holds only in-frame clones and misses some; the assay was immunoSEQ multiplex PCR. This table holds about 2.4 million clones, 80% to 95% found once. The specimen was naive CD4+ T cells from PBMCs. The receptor source for this set is a man younger than 35 in good health. Some clones in this sample may be carry-over from other donors' samples. Both conserved end residues are part of each CDR3. D genes are given only for firm matches. The listing skips clone size in some rows; elsewhere it reads once, few, many or a size class.

>TRBJ2-2|NA|TRBD2|TRBV19
CASSIPSGPGVGELFF
TGTGCCAGTAGTATCCCTAGCGGCCCGGGGGTCGGGGAGCTGTTTTTT
>TRBJ1-2|NA|NA|TRBV29-1
CSVTRGNYGYTF
TGCAGCGTTACCAGGGGTAACTATGGCTACACCTTC
>TRBJ2-2|NA|TRBD2|TRBV7-9
CASSSRTSGSPGELFF
TGTGCCAGCAGCTCCCGGACTAGCGGGAGTCCCGGGGAGCTGTTTTTT
>TRBJ2-1|once|TRBD2|TRBV10-3
CAISHPGGPNSYNEQFF
TGTGCCATCTCTCACCCGGGAGGGCCCAACTCCTACAATGAGCAGTTCTTC
>TRBJ1-2|NA|NA|TRBV27
CASSSGTFHGYTF
TGTGCCAGCAGTAGTGGGACGTTTCATGGCTACACCTTC
>TRBJ1-2|few|NA|TRBV30
CAWNRESSGGYTF
TGTGCCTGGAACAGGGAATCTTCGGGTGGCTACACCTTC
>TRBJ2-1|NA|NA|TRBV27
CASSLVASSYNEQFF
TGTGCCAGCAGTTTAGTTGCTAGCTCCTACAATGAGCAGTTCTTC
>TRBJ1-4|NA|NA|TRBV5-1
CASSFTGSRNEKLFF
TGCGCCAGCAGCTTCACCGGGTCGAGAAATGAAAAACTGTTTTTT
>TRBJ1-2|NA|NA|TRBV18
CASSVFSRDSTYGYTF
TGTGCCAGCTCAGTTTTTTCCAGGGACTCTACCTATGGCTACACCTTC
>TRBJ2-3|NA|NA|TRBV27
CASSPYTDTQYF
TGTGCCAGCAGTCCTTACACAGATACGCAGTATTTT
>TRBJ2-2|NA|TRBD2|TRBV9
CASSAGTSGRALAGELFF
TGTGCCAGCAGCGCGGGGACTAGCGGGAGGGCCTTGGCCGGGGAGCTGTTTTTT
>TRBJ1-3|NA|NA|TRBV5-1
CASSPDPGFGTIYF
TGCGCCAGCAGCCCGGACCCGGGGTTTGGCACCATATATTTT
>TRBJ2-3|NA|TRBD2|TRBV19
CASRLWREGRLDTQYF
TGTGCCAGTAGATTATGGCGGGAGGGCCGTCTGGATACGCAGTATTTT
>TRBJ1-1|few|NA|TRBV29-1
CSVVLPGRDTEAFF
TGCAGCGTTGTTCTTCCTGGTCGGGACACTGAAGCTTTCTTT
>TRBJ2-5|NA|TRBD1|TRBV5-4
CASSVGQGRETQYF
TGTGCCAGCAGCGTGGGACAGGGAAGGGAGACCCAGTACTTC
>TRBJ1-2|NA|TRBD1|TRBV6-6
CASSYSRDRADYTF
TGTGCCAGCAGTTACTCGAGGGACAGGGCGGACTACACCTTC
>TRBJ2-3|NA|NA|TRBV30
CAWTQGTDTQYF
TGTGCCTGGACCCAGGGCACAGATACGCAGTATTTT
>TRBJ2-3|NA|NA|TRBV10-1
CASSPSGASTDTQYF
TGCGCCAGCAGTCCCTCGGGGGCCAGCACAGATACGCAGTATTTT
>TRBJ2-7|NA|TRBD1|TRBV5-1
CASSRDSPPLEQYF
TGCGCCAGCAGCCGGGACAGTCCCCCCCTCGAGCAGTACTTC
>TRBJ2-7|NA|NA|TRBV19
CASSTPFGGAEEQYF
TGTGCCAGTAGTACCCCCTTCGGGGGCGCGGAAGAGCAGTACTTC
>TRBJ2-1|NA|TRBD1|TRBV5-4
CASSSRQGYNEQFF
TGTGCCAGCAGCTCGCGACAGGGCTACAATGAGCAGTTCTTC
>TRBJ2-5|NA|NA|TRBV28
CASSLGNRETQYF
TGTGCCAGCAGCCTGGGAAATCGAGAGACCCAGTACTTC
>TRBJ2-5|NA|NA|TRBV6-1
CASSEHPGETQYF
TGTGCCAGCAGTGAACACCCGGGGGAGACCCAGTACTTC
>TRBJ2-1|NA|NA|TRBV6-1
CASSERVGALSFEQFF
TGTGCCAGCAGTGAACGTGTGGGCGCTTTGTCGTTTGAGCAGTTCTTC